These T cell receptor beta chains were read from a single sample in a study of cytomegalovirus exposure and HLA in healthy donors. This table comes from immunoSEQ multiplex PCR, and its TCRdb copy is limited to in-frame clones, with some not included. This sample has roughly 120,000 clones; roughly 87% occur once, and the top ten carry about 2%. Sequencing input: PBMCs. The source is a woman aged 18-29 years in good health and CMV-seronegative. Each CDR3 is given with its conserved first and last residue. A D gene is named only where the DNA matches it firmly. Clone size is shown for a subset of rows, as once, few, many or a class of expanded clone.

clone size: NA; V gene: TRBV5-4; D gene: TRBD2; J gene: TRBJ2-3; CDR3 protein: CASSSQRGGTDTQYF; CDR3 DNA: TGTGCCAGCAGCTCGCAGCGGGGGGGCACAGATACGCAGTATTTT
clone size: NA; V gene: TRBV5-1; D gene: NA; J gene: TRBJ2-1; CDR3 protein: CASSSPGGGYNEQFF; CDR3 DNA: TGCGCCAGCAGCTCCCCGGGGGGCGGTTACAATGAGCAGTTCTTC
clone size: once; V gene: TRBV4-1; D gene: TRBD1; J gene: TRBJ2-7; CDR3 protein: CASSRPGGRPYEQYF; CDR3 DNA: TGCGCCAGCAGCCGTCCAGGGGGCCGACCCTACGAGCAGTACTTC
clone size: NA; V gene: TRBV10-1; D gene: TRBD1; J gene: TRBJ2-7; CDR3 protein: CASSYDRATSYEQYF; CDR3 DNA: TGCGCCAGCAGTTATGACAGGGCCACTTCCTACGAGCAGTACTTC
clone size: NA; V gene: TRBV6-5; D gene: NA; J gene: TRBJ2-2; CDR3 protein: CASSYSGGAPGGELFF; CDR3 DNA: TGTGCCAGCAGTTACTCAGGGGGGGCCCCGGGCGGGGAGCTGTTTTTT
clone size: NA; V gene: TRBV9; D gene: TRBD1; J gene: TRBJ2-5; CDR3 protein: CASSDGQERGQETQYF; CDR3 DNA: TGTGCCAGCAGCGACGGACAGGAAAGAGGACAAGAGACCCAGTACTTC
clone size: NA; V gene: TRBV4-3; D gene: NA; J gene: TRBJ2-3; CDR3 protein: CASSQTSTDTQYF; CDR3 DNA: TGCGCCAGCAGCCAGACTAGCACAGATACGCAGTATTTT
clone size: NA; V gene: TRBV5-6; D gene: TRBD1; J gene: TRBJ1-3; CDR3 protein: CASSRTGGGNTIYF; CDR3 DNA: TGTGCCAGCAGCCGGACAGGGGGTGGAAACACCATATATTTT
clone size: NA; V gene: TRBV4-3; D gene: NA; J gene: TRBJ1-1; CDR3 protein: CASSQDLVGGTEAFF; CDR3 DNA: TGCGCCAGCAGCCAAGACCTTGTAGGGGGTACTGAAGCTTTCTTT
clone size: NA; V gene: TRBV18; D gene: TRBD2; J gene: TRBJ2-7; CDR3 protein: CASSPLAGAYEQYF; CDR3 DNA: TGTGCCAGCTCCCCCCTAGCGGGGGCCTACGAGCAGTACTTC
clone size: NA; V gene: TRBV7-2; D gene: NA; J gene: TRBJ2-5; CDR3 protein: CASSPPPGGPQETQYF; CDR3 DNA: TGTGCCAGCAGCCCTCCTCCGGGGGGCCCTCAAGAGACCCAGTACTTC
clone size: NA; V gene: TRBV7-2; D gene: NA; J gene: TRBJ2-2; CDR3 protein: CASSLVRDSVSAGELFF; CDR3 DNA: TGTGCCAGCAGCTTAGTTAGGGACTCCGTTAGCGCCGGGGAGCTGTTTTTT
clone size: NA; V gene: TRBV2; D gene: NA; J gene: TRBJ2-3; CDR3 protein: CASVEGWADTQYF; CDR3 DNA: TGTGCCAGCGTGGAGGGGTGGGCAGATACGCAGTATTTT
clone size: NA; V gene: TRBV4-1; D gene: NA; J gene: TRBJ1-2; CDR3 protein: CASSHRQEDYGYTF; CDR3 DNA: TGCGCCAGCAGCCACCGGCAGGAGGACTATGGCTACACCTTC
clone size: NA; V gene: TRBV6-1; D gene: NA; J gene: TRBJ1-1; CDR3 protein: CASSEWGQMNTEAFF; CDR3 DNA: TGTGCCAGCAGTGAATGGGGACAAATGAACACTGAAGCTTTCTTT
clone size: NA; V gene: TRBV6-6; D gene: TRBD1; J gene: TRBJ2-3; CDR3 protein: CASSYPRDRGGDTQYF; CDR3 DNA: TGTGCCAGCAGTTACCCCCGGGACAGGGGTGGAGATACGCAGTATTTT
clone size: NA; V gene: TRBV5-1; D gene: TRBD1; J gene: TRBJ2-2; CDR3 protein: CASSSRTGSFNTGELFF; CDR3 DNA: TGCGCCAGCAGCTCCAGGACAGGGTCTTTCAACACCGGGGAGCTGTTTTTT
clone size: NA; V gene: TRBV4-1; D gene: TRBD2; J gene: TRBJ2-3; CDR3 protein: CASSPAPRGGADTQYF; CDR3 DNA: TGCGCCAGCAGCCCAGCACCTCGCGGGGGGGCAGATACGCAGTATTTT
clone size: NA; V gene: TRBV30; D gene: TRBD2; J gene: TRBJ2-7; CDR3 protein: CAWSTSGYSYEQYF; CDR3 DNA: TGTGCCTGGAGTACTAGCGGATACTCCTACGAGCAGTACTTC
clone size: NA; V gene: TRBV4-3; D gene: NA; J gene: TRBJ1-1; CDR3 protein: CASSQDRALRAHTEAFF; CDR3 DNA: TGCGCCAGCAGCCAAGACAGGGCTCTAAGGGCCCACACTGAAGCTTTCTTT
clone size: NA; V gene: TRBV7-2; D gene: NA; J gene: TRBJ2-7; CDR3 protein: CASSLAQGISYEQYF; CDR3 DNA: TGTGCCAGCAGCTTAGCCCAGGGGATCTCCTACGAGCAGTACTTC
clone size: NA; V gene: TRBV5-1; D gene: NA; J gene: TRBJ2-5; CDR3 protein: CASSPRQLLETQYF; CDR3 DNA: TGCGCCAGCAGCCCTAGACAGCTATTAGAGACCCAGTACTTC
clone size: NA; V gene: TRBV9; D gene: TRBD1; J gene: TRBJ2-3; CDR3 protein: CASSVWTGGRGDTQYF; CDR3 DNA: TGTGCCAGCAGCGTTTGGACAGGGGGCCGGGGAGATACGCAGTATTTT
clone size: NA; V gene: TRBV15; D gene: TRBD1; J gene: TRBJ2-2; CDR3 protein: CATSPGQGFGGELFF; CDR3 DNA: TGTGCCACCAGCCCGGGACAGGGGTTCGGCGGGGAGCTGTTTTTT
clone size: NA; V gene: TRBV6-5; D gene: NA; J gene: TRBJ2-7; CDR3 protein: CASSYWNSYEQYF; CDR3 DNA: TGTGCCAGCAGTTACTGGAACAGCTACGAGCAGTACTTC
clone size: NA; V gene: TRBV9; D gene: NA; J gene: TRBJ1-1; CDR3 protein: CASSGSGEGTEAFF; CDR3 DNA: TGTGCCAGCAGCGGGTCAGGGGAGGGAACTGAAGCTTTCTTT
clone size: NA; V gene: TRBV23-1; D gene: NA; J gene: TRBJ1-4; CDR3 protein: CASSQSQGLGEKLFF; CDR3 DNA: TGCGCCAGCAGTCAATCGCAGGGGTTAGGGGAAAAACTGTTTTTT
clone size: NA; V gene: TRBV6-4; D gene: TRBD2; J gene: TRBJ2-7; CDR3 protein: CASSDPEGSGGDISYEQYF; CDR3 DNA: TGTGCCAGCAGTGACCCCGAGGGTAGCGGGGGGGATATCTCCTACGAGCAGTACTTC
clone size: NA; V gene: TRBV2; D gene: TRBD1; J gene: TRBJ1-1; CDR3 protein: CASTRGTGVNTEAFF; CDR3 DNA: TGTGCCAGCACCAGAGGGACAGGGGTGAACACTGAAGCTTTCTTT
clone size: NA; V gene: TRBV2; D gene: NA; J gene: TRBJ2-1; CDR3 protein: CASSEDSPEQFF; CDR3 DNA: TGTGCCAGCAGTGAGGACAGTCCTGAGCAGTTCTTC
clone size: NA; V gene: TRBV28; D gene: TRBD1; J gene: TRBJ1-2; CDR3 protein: CASSPTGQGPLDYGYTF; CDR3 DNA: TGTGCCAGCAGTCCGACGGGACAGGGCCCTCTCGACTATGGCTACACCTTC
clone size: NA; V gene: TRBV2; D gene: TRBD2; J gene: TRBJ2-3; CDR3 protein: CASSEGLAGGPGTQYF; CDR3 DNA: TGTGCCAGCAGTGAGGGACTAGCGGGGGGGCCGGGTACGCAGTATTTT
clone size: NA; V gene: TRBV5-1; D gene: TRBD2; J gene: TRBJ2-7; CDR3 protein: CASSLSSGGFYEQYF; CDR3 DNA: TGCGCCAGCAGCTTGTCGTCGGGAGGCTTCTACGAGCAGTACTTC
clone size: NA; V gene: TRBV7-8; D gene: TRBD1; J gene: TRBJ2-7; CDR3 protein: CASSLARVPGQGRGGQYF; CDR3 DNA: TGTGCCAGCAGCTTAGCTAGGGTCCCCGGACAGGGCAGAGGGGGGCAGTACTTC
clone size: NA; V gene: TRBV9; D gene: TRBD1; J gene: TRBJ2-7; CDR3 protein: CASSVGGTGAYEQYF; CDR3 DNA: TGTGCCAGCAGCGTAGGGGGGACAGGGGCCTACGAGCAGTACTTC
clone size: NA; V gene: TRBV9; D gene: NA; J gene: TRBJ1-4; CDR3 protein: CASSVGLTSGISEKLFF; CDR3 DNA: TGTGCCAGCAGCGTAGGTTTAACGTCAGGAATATCTGAAAAACTGTTTTTT
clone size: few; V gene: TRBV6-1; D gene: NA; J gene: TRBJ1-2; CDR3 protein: CASRFREGYGYTF; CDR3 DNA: TGTGCCAGCAGATTCAGGGAAGGCTATGGCTACACCTTC
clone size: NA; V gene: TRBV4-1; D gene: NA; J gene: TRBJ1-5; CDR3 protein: CASSQDRQGNQPQHF; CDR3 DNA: TGCGCCAGCAGCCAGGATCGACAGGGCAATCAGCCCCAGCATTTT
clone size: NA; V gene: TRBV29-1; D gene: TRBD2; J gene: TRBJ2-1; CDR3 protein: CSVWRLAGPPEIEQFF; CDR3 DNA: TGCAGCGTTTGGAGACTAGCGGGGCCCCCCGAGATTGAGCAGTTCTTC
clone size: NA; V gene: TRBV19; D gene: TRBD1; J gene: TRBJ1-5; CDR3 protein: CASSGGQGATQPQHF; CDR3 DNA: TGTGCCAGTAGTGGGGGACAGGGGGCAACTCAGCCCCAGCATTTT
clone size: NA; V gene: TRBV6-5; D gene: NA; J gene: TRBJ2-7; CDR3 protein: CASSYSLPSYEQYF; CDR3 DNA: TGTGCCAGCAGTTACAGCCTTCCTTCCTACGAGCAGTACTTC
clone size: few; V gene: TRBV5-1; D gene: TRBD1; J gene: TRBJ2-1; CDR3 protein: CASSLSIQGAHNEQFF; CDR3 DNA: TGCGCCAGCAGCCTTAGCATACAGGGGGCCCACAATGAGCAGTTCTTC
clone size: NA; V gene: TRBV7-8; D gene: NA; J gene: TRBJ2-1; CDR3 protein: CASSSGGYNEQFF; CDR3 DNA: TGTGCCAGCAGCTCTGGGGGGTATAATGAGCAGTTCTTC
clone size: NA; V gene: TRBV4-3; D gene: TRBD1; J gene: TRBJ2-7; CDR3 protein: CASSRATGSYEQYF; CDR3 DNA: TGCGCCAGCAGCCGCGCGACAGGGTCCTACGAGCAGTACTTC
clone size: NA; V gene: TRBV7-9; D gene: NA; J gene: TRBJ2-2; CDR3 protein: CASSFYTGELFF; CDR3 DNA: TGTGCCAGCAGCTTTTATACCGGGGAGCTGTTTTTT
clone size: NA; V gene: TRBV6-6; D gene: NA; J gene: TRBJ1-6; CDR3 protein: CASSQQEGWESPLHF; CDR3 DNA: TGTGCCAGCAGTCAGCAGGAGGGGTGGGAATCACCCCTCCACTTT